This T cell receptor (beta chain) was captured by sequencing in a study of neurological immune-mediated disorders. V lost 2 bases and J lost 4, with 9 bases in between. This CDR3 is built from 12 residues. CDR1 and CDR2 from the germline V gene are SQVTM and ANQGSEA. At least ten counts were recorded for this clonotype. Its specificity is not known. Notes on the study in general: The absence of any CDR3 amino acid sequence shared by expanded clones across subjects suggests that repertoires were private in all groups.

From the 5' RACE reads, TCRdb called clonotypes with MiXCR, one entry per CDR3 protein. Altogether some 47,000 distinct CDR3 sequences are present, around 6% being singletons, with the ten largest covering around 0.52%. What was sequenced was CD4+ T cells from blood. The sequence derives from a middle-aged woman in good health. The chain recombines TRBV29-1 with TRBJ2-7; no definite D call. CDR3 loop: CSVEYNSYEQYF. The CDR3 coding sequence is TGCAGCGTTGAATATAACTCGTACGAGCAGTACTTC.